These 2 T cell receptor beta chains were sequenced from one sample in a study of blood T cell repertoires in COVID-19. Generated by immunoSEQ multiplex PCR, the TCRdb table keeps only in-frame clones and is missing some. The table has 150,000 to 200,000 clones, 88% seen once. Sequenced input: peripheral blood. Receptors originate from a human donor in a cohort sampled during active COVID-19.

The rearrangement uses TRBV7-2 and TRBJ2-4, with TRBD1 matching 8 bases. CDR1 and CDR2 from the germline V gene are SGHTA and FQGNSA. The V gene end was trimmed by 1 base and the J gene end by 5 bases; junction bases not matched to a gene: 7. This CDR3 region has 16 residues. CDR3 amino acids: CASSLGSQGAQNIQYF. CDR3 nucleotides: TGTGCCAGCAGCTTAGGCTCTCAGGGGGCGCAAAACATTCAGTACTTC.

V usage is TRBV11-2 and J usage is TRBJ1-2; tentatively, D is TRBD1 (6 bases). The CDR3 extends over 15 amino acids. V lost 5 bases and J 4 bases, leaving 17 bases between the germline ends. Germline CDR1 is SGHAT and CDR2 is FQNNGV. The chain's CDR3 is CASSPRDTVGYGYTF. CDR3 nucleotides: TGTGCCAGCAGCCCCCGGGACACGGTGGGCTATGGCTACACCTTC.